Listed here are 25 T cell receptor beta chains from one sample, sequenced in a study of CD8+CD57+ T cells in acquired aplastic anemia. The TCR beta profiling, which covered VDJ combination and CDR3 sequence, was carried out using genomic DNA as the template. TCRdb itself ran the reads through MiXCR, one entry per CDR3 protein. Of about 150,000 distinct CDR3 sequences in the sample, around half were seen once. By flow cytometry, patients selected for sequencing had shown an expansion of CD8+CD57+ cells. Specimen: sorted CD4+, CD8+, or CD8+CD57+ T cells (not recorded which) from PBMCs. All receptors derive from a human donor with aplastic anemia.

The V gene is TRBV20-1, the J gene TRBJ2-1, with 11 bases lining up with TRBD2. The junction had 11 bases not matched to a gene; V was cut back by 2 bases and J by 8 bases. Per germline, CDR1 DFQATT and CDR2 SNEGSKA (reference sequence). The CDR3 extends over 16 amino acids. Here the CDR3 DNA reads TGCAGTGCTAGAACTAGCGGGAGTCTAAGCATGTATGAGCAGTTCTTC. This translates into CSARTSGSLSMYEQFF.

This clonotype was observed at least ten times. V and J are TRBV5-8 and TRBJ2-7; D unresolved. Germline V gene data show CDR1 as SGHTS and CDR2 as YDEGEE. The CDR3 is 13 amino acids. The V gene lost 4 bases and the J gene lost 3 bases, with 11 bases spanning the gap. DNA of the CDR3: TGTGCCAGCAGCCGAGACACGAGCTACGAGCAGTACTTC. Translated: CASSRDTSYEQYF.

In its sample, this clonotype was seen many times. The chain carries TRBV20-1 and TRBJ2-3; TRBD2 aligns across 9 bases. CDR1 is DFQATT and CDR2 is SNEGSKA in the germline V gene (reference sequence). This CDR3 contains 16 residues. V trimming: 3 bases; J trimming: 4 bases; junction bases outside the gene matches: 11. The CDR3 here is CSASEREALGADTQYF. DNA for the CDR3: TGCAGTGCTAGTGAGCGGGAGGCCCTGGGAGCAGATACGCAGTATTTT.

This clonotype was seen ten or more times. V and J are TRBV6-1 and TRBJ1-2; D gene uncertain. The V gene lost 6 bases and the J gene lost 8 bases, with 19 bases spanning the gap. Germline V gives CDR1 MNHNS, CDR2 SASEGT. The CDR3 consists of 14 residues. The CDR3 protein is CASSQGPPGLGYTF. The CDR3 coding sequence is TGTGCCAGCAGCCAAGGGCCCCCAGGTTTAGGCTACACCTTC.

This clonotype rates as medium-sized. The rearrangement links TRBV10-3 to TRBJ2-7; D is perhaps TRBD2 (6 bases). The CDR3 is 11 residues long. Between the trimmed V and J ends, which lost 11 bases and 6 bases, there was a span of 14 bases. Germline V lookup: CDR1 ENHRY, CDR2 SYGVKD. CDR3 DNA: TGTGCCTCCCAGGAGGGAGTCGAGCAGTACGTC. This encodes CASQEGVEQYV.

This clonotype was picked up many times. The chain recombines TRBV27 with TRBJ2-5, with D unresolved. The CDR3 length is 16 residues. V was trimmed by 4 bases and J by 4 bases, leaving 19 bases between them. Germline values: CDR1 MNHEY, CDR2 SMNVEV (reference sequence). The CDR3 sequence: CASSSSVGNRRETQYF. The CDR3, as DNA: TGTGCCAGCAGTTCGTCAGTAGGGAATAGGCGAGAGACCCAGTACTTC.

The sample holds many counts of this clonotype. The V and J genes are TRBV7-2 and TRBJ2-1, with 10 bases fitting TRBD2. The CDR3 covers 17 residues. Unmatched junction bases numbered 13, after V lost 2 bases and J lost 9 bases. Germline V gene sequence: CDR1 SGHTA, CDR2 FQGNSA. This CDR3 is CASSLSPAGGPRGEQFF. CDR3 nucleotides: TGTGCCAGCAGCTTATCGCCAGCGGGAGGGCCAAGAGGTGAGCAGTTCTTC.

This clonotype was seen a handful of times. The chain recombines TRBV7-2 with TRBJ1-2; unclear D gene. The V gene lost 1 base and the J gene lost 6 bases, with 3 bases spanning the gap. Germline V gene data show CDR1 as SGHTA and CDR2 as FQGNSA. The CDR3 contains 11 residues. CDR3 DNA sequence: TGTGCCAGCAGCTTAGTGGATGGCTACACCTTC. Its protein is CASSLVDGYTF. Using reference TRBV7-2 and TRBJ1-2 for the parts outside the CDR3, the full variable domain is GAGVSQSPSNKVTEKGKDVELRCDPISGHTALYWYRQSLGQGLEFLIYFQGNSAPDKSGLPSDRFSAERTGGSVSTLTIQRTQQEDSAVYLCASSLVDGYTFGSGTRLTVV.

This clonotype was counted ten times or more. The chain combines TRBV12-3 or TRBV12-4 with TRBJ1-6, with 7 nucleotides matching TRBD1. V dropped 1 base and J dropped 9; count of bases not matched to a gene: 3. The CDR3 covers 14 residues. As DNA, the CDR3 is TGTGCCAGCAGTTTAGGCAGGGGGGCTTCACCCCTCCACTTT. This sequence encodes CASSLGRGASPLHF.

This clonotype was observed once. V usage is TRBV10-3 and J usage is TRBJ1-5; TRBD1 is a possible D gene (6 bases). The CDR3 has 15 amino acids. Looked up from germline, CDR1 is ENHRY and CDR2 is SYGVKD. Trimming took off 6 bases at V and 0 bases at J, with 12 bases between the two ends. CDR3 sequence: CAISNHRDSNQPQHF. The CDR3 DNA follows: TGTGCCATCAGCAACCACAGGGATAGCAATCAGCCCCAGCATTTT.

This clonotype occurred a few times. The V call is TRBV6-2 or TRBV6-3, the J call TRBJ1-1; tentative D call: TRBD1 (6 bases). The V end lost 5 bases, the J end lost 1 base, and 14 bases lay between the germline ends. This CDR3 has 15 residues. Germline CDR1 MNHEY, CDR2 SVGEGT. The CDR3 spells CASSGKGHRNTEAFF. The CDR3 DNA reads TGTGCCAGCAGTGGCAAGGGACATCGGAACACTGAAGCTTTCTTT.

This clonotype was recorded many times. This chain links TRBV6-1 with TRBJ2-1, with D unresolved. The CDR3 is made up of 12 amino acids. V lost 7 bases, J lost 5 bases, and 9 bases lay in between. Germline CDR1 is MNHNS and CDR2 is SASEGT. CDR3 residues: CASKRTHNEQFF. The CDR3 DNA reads TGTGCCAGCAAAAGGACCCACAATGAGCAGTTCTTC.

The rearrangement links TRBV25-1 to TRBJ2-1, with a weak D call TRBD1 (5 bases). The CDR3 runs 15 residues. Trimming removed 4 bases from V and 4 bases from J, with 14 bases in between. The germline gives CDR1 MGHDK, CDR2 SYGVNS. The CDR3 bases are TGTGCCAGCAGTGCTAGGGCAGGGAATTACAATGAGCAGTTCTTC. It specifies CASSARAGNYNEQFF.

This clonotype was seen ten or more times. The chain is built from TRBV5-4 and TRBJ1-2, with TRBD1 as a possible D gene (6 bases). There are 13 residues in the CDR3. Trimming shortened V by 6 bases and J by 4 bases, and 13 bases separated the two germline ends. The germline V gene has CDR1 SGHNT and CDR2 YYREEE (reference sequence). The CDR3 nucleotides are TGTGCCAGCACCCTTACAGGGACCTATGGCTACACCTTC. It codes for CASTLTGTYGYTF.

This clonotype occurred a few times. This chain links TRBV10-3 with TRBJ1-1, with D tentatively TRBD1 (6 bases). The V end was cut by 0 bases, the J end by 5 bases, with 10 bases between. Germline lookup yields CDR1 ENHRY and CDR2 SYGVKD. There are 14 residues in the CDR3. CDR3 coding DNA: TGTGCCATCAGTGAGTCGGAGGGGGATACTGAAGCTTTCTTT. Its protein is CAISESEGDTEAFF.

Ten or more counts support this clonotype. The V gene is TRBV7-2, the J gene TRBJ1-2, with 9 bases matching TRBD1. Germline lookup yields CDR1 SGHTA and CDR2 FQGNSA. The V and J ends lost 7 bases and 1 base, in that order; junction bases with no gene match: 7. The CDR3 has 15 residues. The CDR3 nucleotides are TGTGCCAGCAAATCACCGGGACAGGGTAACTATGGCTACACCTTC. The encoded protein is CASKSPGQGNYGYTF.

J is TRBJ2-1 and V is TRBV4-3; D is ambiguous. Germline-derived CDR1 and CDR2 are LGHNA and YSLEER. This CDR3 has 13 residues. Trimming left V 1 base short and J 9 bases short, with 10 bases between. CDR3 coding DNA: TGCGCCAGCAGCCAAGCGGACGTGCCTGAGCAGTTCTTC. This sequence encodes CASSQADVPEQFF.

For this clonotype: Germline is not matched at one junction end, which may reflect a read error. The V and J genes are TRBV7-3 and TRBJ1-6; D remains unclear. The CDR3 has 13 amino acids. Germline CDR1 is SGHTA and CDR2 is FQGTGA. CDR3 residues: CANSLDANSPLHF. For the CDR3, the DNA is TGTGCCAACAGCTTAGATGCGAATTCACCCCTCCACTTC.

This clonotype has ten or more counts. CDR3 in amino acids: CASSEFGAAKNIQYF. The DNA for the CDR3 is TGTGCCAGCAGTGAATTTGGGGCGGCCAAAAACATTCAGTACTTC. The V and J genes are TRBV25-1 and TRBJ2-4; possibly TRBD1 for D (5 bases). This CDR3 spans 15 amino acids. Trimming left V 1 base short and J 1 base short, with 8 bases between. Germline V CDR1 and CDR2: MGHDK, SYGVNS.

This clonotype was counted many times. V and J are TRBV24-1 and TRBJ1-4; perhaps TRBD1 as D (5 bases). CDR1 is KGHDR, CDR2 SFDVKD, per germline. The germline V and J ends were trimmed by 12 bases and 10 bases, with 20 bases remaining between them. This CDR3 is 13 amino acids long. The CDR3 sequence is CASLGHVKRKLFF. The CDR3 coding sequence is TGTGCCTCCTTAGGACATGTTAAAAGAAAACTGTTTTTT.

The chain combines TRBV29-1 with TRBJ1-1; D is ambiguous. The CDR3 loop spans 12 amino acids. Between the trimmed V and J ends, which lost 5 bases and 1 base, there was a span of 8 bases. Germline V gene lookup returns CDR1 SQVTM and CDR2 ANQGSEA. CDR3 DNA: TGCAGCGTTTTAGGCCGGAACACTGAAGCTTTCTTT. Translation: CSVLGRNTEAFF.

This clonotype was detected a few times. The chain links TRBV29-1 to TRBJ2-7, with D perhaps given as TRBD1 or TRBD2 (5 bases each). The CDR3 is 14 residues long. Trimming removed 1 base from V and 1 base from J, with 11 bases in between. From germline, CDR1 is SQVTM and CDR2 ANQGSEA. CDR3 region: CSVEGGVGSYEQYF. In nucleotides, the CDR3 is TGCAGCGTTGAAGGAGGGGTTGGGTCCTACGAGCAGTACTTC.

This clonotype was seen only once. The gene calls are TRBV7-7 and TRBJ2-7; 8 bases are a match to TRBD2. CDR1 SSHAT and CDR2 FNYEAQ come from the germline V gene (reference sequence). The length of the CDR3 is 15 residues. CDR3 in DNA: TGTGCTCGCAGCTTAGGTAGCGGGATAAACTACGAGCAGTACTTC. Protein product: CARSLGSGINYEQYF.

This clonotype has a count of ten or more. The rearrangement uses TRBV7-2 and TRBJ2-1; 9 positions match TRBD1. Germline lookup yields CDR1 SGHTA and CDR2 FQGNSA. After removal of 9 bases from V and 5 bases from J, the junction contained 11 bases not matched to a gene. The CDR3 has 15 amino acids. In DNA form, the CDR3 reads TGTGCCAGTTCTGGAGGGACAGGGAAGAACAATGAGCAGTTCTTC. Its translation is CASSGGTGKNNEQFF.

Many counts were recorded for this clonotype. In nucleotides, the CDR3 is TGTGCCAGCAGGACAGGGGGACAAGGCAATCAGCCCCAGCATTTT. Protein product: CASRTGGQGNQPQHF. The chain employs TRBV6-2 or TRBV6-3 and TRBJ1-5; TRBD1 matches 9 bases. The CDR3 covers 15 residues. Germline V CDR1 and CDR2: MNHEY, SVGEGT. The V and J ends lost 6 bases and 2 bases, in that order; junction bases with no gene match: 5.